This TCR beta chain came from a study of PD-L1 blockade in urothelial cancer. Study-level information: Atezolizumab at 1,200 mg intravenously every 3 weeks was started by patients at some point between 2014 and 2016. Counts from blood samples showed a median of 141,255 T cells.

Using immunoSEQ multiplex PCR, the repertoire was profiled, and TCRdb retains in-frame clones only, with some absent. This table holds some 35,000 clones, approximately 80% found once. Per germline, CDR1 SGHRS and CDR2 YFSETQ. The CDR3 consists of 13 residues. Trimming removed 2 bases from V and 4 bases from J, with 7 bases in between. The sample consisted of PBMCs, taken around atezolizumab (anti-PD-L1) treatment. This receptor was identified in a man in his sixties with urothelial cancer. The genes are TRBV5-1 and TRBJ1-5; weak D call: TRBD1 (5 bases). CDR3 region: CASSFDSNQPQHF. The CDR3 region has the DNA TGCGCCAGCAGCTTCGACAGTAATCAGCCCCAGCATTTT. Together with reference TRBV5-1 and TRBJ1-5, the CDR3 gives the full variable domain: KAGVTQTPRYLIKTRGQQVTLSCSPISGHRSVSWYQQTPGQGLQFLFEYFSETQRNKGNFPGRFSGRQFSNSRSEMNVSTLELGDSALYLCASSFDSNQPQHFGDGTRLSIL.